The entry below gives a single T cell receptor beta chain sequence along with its context. What it recognizes is unknown. The data are from a study of radiotherapy plus CTLA-4 blockade in lung cancer. The study's findings and limits: Among blood TCR repertoires after radiotherapy plus ipilimumab, tumor-derived clones expanded. Reports identified early blood T cell clone dynamics, with interferon-beta, as the best response predictor.

TCRdb's table, derived via immunoSEQ multiplex PCR, lists solely in-frame clones and lacks some. The sample lists 53,000 or so clones; roughly 76% were seen once. The CDR3 totals 15 residues. CDR1 is PRHDT, CDR2 FYEKMQ, per germline (reference sequence). Trimming shortened V by 0 bases and J by 3 bases, and 12 bases separated the two germline ends. The rearrangement joins TRBV13 to TRBJ2-7; no definite D call. The material was peripheral blood, obtained from a patient treated with radiotherapy plus ipilimumab. The receptor's source is a human donor with non-small cell lung cancer who had stable disease on radiotherapy plus ipilimumab. CDR3 amino acids: CASSLGRGGFYEQYF. In DNA, the CDR3 is TGTGCCAGCAGCTTAGGCCGAGGCGGATTCTACGAGCAGTACTTC.